The entry that follows covers one T cell receptor beta chain sequence. The antigen this receptor binds is unknown. No much larger clonotype is one base removed from it; base qualities were not supplied. Peripheral blood CD8+ and CD4+ T cells from healthy donors, Susac syndrome patients and multiple sclerosis patients were profiled by high-throughput TCR beta sequencing. The Susac syndrome patients fulfilled recently defined diagnostic criteria for definite or probable disease. CD8+ TEMRA cells were enriched by FACS, while bulk CD8+ and CD4+ T cells were purified by magnetic negative isolation. Blood was drawn into EDTA tubes, processed within 24 hours, and PBMCs were isolated by density gradient centrifugation. PBMCs intended for TCR sequencing were cryopreserved in liquid nitrogen and thawed later in a water bath at 37 degrees C. The sorted or isolated CD4+, CD8+ and CD8+ TEMRA cells had a purity of 90% or higher.

This record belongs to a study of CD8 T cells in Susac syndrome (dated by TCRdb to the late 2010s). About the investigation overall: Of the Susac syndrome patients who were sequenced, under 10 were in clinical remission while about 6 had clinically active disease. At blood withdrawal, Susac syndrome patients were either therapy-naive, taking corticosteroids (in some cases with IVIg as well), or taking IVIg alone. The study used repertoire sequencing to test whether antigen drove CD8+ T cell activation and differentiation in Susac syndrome.

CDR1 and CDR2 are read off the germline V gene as SGHTA and FQGTGA. The junction shows trimming of 6 bases on V and 6 bases on J, plus 15 bases between the germline ends. The CDR3 contains 13 residues, cysteine and phenylalanine counted. The kept DNA is CDR3 alone, 39 bases in frame from the first base. Beyond this particular receptor, the publication reports: In the CD4+ T cell repertoire of Susac syndrome patients, clonal expansion was not detected. The number of individuals in the TCR sequencing and HLA analysis was acknowledged as relatively small.

RNA was extracted using the RNeasy kit, and 0.5 to 1 microgram was reverse transcribed with random hexamers. The immunoSEQ multiplex PCR assay, which covers 54 Vbeta and 13 Jbeta segments, was used to amplify TCR beta CDR3 regions. PCR amplification bias was corrected by using a synthetic template baseline for primer optimization and computational correction. The original methods were these. Reads were assigned to V, D and J genes according to IMGT and analyzed in immunoSEQ Analyzer, with only productive sequences retained. To calculate clonality, Shannon entropy was normalized by log2 of the number of productive unique sequences and then subtracted from one. Public and private clones were assessed among the 100 most prevalent clones of each patient and control. A clone was defined as Susac-specific if it was absent from the healthy and MS cohorts, from 950 to 1,300 published viral clones and from other ImmuneACCESS disease sequences. In TCRdb, the public reads were trimmed at Q25 with fastp and aligned with MiXCR, with productive beta chains retained. Rows matching on CDR3 protein sequence are summarized as one entry with the most common DNA and genes. The V and J calls were determined by TCRdb, not by the authors. For this sample the table gives about 210,000 distinct CDR3 sequences, of which 94% were detected only once. Approximately 0.15% of the sample goes to the ten largest clones.

The V gene is TRBV7-3 and the J gene is TRBJ2-7; no D gene is confidently identified. This TCR derives from a human donor with Susac syndrome. The sequencing sample was made of CD4+ T cells from PBMCs. The nucleotide sequence reads as follows: TGTGCCAGCAGTCTAGAGTACGGCGGCGAGCAGTACTTC. The encoded protein is CASSLEYGGEQYF.